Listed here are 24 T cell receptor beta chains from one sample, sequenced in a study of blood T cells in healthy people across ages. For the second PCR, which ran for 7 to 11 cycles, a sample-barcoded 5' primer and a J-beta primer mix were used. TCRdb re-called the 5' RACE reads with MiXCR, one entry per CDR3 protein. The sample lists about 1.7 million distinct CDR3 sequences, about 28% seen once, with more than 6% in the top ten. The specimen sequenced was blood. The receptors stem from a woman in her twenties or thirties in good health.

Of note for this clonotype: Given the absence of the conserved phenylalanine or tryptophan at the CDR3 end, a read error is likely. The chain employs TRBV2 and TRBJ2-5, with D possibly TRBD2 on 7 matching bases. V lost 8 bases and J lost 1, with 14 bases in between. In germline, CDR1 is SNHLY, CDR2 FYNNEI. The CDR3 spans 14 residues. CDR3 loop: CASGGRGAQETQYL. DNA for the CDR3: TGTGCCAGCGGGGGGAGGGGGGCCCAAGAGACCCAGTACCTC.

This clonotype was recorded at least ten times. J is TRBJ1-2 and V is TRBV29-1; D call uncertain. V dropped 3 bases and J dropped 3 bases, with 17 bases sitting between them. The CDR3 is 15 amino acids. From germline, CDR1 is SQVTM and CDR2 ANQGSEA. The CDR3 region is CSVDEASRGHYGYTF. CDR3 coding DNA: TGCAGCGTTGATGAGGCCAGTCGGGGTCACTATGGCTACACCTTC.

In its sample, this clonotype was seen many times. In DNA, the CDR3 is TGCAGCGGCGCCGTTGGACTAGCTCGTAACAATGAGCAGTTCTTC. It codes for CSGAVGLARNNEQFF. The chain employs TRBV29-1 and TRBJ2-1; 8 bases fit TRBD2. The germline CDR1 and CDR2 sequences are SQVTM and ANQGSEA. The CDR3 runs to 15 residues. Trimming took 7 bases from V and 5 from J; bases not matched to a gene: 13.

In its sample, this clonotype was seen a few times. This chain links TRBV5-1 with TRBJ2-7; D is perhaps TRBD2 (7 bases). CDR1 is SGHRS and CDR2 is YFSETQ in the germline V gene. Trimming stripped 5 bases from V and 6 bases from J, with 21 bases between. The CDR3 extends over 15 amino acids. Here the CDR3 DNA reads TGCGCCAGCAGTACCGAGCCCTCTGGGGGGGCCGAGCAGTACTTC. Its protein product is CASSTEPSGGAEQYF.

CDR3 sequence (DNA): TGTGCCAGCAGCCTTCAGGCATCTAACTATAATTCACCCCTCCACTTT. It yields the protein CASSLQASNYNSPLHF. The chain has TRBV27 and TRBJ1-6; D remains ambiguous. Germline CDR1 reads MNHEY; CDR2 reads SMNVEV (reference sequence). V was pared by 6 bases and J by 3 bases, with 15 bases between. This CDR3 has 16 residues.

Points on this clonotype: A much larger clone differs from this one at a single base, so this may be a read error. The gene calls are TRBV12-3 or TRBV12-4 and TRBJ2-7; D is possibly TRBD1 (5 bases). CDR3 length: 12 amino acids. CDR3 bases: TGTTCCAGCAGGGCGGAGTGCTACGAGCAGTACTTC. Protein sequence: CSSRAECYEQYF.

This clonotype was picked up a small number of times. Here the CDR3 DNA reads TGTGCCAGCAGCCTACCAGAGACAGGGCCAGGGAACGAGCAGTACTTC. This gives the protein CASSLPETGPGNEQYF. V usage is TRBV7-6 and J usage is TRBJ2-7, with 7 bases that match TRBD1. With V trimmed by 5 bases and J by 5 bases, 15 bases remained unmatched. The CDR3 spans 16 residues. CDR1 is SGHVS, CDR2 FNYEAQ, per germline.

The CDR3, as DNA: TGTGCCAGCAGCCAGGGACACCCTGAGGAGCAGTACTTC. This sequence encodes CASSQGHPEEQYF. The chain employs TRBV3-1 and TRBJ2-7, with D possibly TRBD1 on 6 matching bases. The V and J ends lost 3 bases and 7 bases respectively, with 13 bases between them. This CDR3 comprises 13 residues. Per the germline V gene, CDR1 is LGHDT and CDR2 is YNNKEL (reference sequence).

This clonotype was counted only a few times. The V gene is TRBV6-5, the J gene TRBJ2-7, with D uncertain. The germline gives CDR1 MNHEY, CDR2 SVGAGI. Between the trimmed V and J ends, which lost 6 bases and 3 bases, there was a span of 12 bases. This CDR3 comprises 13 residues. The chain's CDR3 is CASSQPTGYEQYF. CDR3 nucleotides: TGTGCCAGCAGCCAACCGACGGGCTACGAGCAGTACTTC.

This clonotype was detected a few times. Here the CDR3 reads CASSSSRAEAFF. The CDR3 DNA is TGTGCCAGCAGCTCATCCCGGGCCGAAGCTTTCTTT. V usage is TRBV7-9 and J usage is TRBJ1-1; D gene uncertain. Trimming pared 4 bases from V and 8 bases from J, leaving 11 bases between. Germline values: CDR1 SEHNR, CDR2 FQNEAQ (reference sequence). CDR3 length: 12 amino acids.

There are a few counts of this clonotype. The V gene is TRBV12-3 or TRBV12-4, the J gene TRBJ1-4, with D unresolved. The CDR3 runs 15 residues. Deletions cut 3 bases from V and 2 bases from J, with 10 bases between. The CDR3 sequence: CASSFSGRTNEKLFF. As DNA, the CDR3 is TGTGCCAGCAGTTTCTCGGGTCGGACTAATGAAAAACTGTTTTTT.

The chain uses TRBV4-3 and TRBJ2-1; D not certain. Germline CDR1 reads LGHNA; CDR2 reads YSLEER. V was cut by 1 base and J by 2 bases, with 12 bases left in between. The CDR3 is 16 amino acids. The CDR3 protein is CASSQVSGNAYNEQFF. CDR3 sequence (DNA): TGCGCCAGCAGCCAAGTCTCGGGCAATGCCTACAATGAGCAGTTCTTC.

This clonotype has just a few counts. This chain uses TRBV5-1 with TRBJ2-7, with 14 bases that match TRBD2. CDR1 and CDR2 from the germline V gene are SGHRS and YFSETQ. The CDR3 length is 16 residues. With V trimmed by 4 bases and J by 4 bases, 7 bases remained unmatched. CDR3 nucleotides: TGCGCCAGCAGCGCGGGACTAGCGGGAGTTAGGTACGAGCAGTACTTC. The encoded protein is CASSAGLAGVRYEQYF.

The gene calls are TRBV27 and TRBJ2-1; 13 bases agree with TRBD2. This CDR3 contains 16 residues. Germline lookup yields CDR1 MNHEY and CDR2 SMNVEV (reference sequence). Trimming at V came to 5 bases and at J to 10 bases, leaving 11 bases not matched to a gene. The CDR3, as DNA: TGTGCCAGCAGTACACTACTAGCGGGAGGGCCTCACGAGCAGTTCTTC. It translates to CASSTLLAGGPHEQFF.

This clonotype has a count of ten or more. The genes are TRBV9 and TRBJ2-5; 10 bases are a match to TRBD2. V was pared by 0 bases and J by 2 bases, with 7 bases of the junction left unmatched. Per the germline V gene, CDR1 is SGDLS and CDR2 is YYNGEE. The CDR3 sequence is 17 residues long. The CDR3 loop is CASSVGLAGLTQETQYF. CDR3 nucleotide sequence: TGTGCCAGCAGCGTAGGACTAGCGGGCCTTACACAAGAGACCCAGTACTTC.

The CDR3 here is CSVVKRGRYNEQFF. The CDR3 DNA reads as TGCAGCGTTGTCAAGCGGGGGAGATACAATGAGCAGTTCTTC. V is TRBV29-1 and J is TRBJ2-1; TRBD2 matches 8 bases. The CDR3 spans 14 residues. J lost 4 bases, V lost 4 bases, and 6 bases had no gene match. In germline, CDR1 is SQVTM, CDR2 ANQGSEA.

CDR3 nucleotide sequence: TGCAGTGCTAGAGATGGGACTAGCGACTACGAGCAGTACTTC. This codes for CSARDGTSDYEQYF. V and J are TRBV20-1 and TRBJ2-7, with 10 positions matching TRBD2. This CDR3 contains 14 residues. Germline V gives CDR1 DFQATT, CDR2 SNEGSKA (reference sequence). V was pared by 0 bases and J by 3 bases, with 2 bases of the junction left unmatched.

The CDR3 loop reads CASSASSGGNEQFF. DNA for the CDR3: TGTGCCAGCAGCGCCTCTAGCGGGGGGAATGAGCAGTTCTTC. The chain combines TRBV7-3 with TRBJ2-1; the match to TRBD2 covers 11 bases. The CDR3 is 14 amino acids. Per the germline V gene, CDR1 is SGHTA and CDR2 is FQGTGA. After removal of 5 bases from V and 7 bases from J, the junction contained 4 bases not matched to a gene.

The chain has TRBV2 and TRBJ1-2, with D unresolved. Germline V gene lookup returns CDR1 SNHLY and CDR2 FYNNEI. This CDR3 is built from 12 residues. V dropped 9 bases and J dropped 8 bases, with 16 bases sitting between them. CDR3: CASATAPGGYTF. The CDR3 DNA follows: TGTGCCAGTGCTACGGCACCCGGAGGCTACACCTTC.

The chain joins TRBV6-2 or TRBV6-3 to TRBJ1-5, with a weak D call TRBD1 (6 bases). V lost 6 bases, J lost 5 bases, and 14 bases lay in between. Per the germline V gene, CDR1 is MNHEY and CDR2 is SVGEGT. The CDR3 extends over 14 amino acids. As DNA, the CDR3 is TGTGCCAGCAGGTACAGGGTGCTCCATCAGCCCCAGCATTTT. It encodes CASRYRVLHQPQHF.

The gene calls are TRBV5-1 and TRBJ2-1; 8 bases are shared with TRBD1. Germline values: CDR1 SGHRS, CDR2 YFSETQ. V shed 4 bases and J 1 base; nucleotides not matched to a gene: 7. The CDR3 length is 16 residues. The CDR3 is CASSIQGALSYNEQFF. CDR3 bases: TGCGCCAGCAGCATTCAGGGGGCTCTATCCTACAATGAGCAGTTCTTC.

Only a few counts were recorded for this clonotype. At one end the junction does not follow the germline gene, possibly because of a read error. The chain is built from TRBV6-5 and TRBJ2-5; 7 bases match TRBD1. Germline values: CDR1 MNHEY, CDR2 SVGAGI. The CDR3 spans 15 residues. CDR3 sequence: CASRPPGTAVETQYF. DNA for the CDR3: TGTGCCAGCAGACCACCGGGGACAGCCGTAGAGACCCAGTACTTT.

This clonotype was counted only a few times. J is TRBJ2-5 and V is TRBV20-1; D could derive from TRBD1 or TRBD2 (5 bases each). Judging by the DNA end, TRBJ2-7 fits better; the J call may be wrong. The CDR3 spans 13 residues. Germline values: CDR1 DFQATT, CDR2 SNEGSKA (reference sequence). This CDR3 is CSARSGTTYEQYF. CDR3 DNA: TGCAGTGCTAGATCCGGGACGACCTACGAGCAGTACTTC.

CDR3 DNA: TGTGCCAGCAGCGGCCGGGACAGGTCTGAAGCTTTCTTT. Translation: CASSGRDRSEAFF. This chain links TRBV9 with TRBJ1-1, with TRBD1 matching over 8 bases. Germline CDR1 is SGDLS and CDR2 is YYNGEE. V dropped 3 bases and J dropped 6; count of bases not matched to a gene: 4. The CDR3 runs to 13 residues. Looking up the rest from reference TRBV9 and TRBJ1-1 gives the full variable domain: DSGVTQTPKHLITATGQRVTLRCSPRSGDLSVYWYQQSLDQGLQFLIQYYNGEERAKGNILERFSAQQFPDLHSELNLSSLELGDSALYFCASSGRDRSEAFFGQGTRLTVV.